These 2 T cell receptor beta chains were sequenced from one sample in a study of CD8+CD57+ T cells in acquired aplastic anemia. All sequencing subjects had displayed CD8+CD57+ cell expansion on flow cytometry. Profiles of TCR beta VDJ and CDR3 were generated from a genomic DNA template. Using its own MiXCR run on the reads, TCRdb lists one record per CDR3 protein. The sample shows 150,000 or so distinct CDR3 sequences, less than 60% of them seen only once. Sequencing was done on a sample of sorted CD4+, CD8+, or CD8+CD57+ T cells (not recorded which) from PBMCs. The source of these receptors is a human donor with aplastic anemia.

This clonotype was found a few times. The gene calls are TRBV7-8 and TRBJ2-7; weak D call: TRBD2 (5 bases). The J call is doubtful: the DNA matches TRBJ2-5 better. There are 15 residues in the CDR3. CDR1 and CDR2 from the germline V gene are SGHVS and FQNEAQ. This CDR3 is CASSLARLAPETQYF. The CDR3 coding sequence is TGTGCCAGCAGCTTAGCGCGGCTAGCCCCCGAGACCCAGTACTTC.

Concerning this clonotype itself: This may stem from a read error, because a much larger clone lies one nucleotide away. The rearrangement links TRBV7-2 to TRBJ2-7; 11 bases agree with TRBD2. The CDR3 spans 15 residues. Germline CDR1 and CDR2: SGHTA and FQGNSA. The CDR3 spells CASSSGTSGSYERYF. The CDR3, as DNA: TGTGCCAGCAGTTCCGGGACTAGCGGTTCCTACGAGCGGTACTTC.